This TCR beta chain was captured by sequencing in a study of blood T cell repertoires in COVID-19. Original handling: It was from reference gene primer amplification that nucleated cell counts were estimated. TCRdb keeps only in-frame clones here, not all; method: immunoSEQ multiplex PCR. V, J and clone size are those of that table, while D and trimming were read from the DNA. The table includes roughly 87,000 clones, about four fifths detected once. This CDR3 is built from 14 residues. Trimming left V 5 bases short and J 2 bases short, with 12 bases between. Germline CDR1 reads SEHNR; CDR2 reads FQNEAQ (reference sequence).

The chain joins TRBV7-9 to TRBJ2-5, with a tentative D call TRBD1 (5 bases). This sequence originates from a woman in her 70s with acute or convalescent COVID-19. The sequenced sample consisted of peripheral blood. The CDR3 loop reads CASSPGPPQETQYF. The CDR3 bases are TGTGCCAGCAGCCCAGGGCCCCCGCAAGAGACCCAGTACTTC.